The 25 T cell receptor beta chains given below trace back to one sample, sequenced in a study of cytomegalovirus exposure and HLA in healthy donors. PCR was performed using 60 Vbeta and 13 Jbeta primers. The method was immunoSEQ multiplex PCR; TCRdb's version includes in-frame clones alone and lacks a portion of them. The data contain around 150,000 clones, approximately 71% of them singletons. The sequenced sample was PBMCs. All receptors derive from a man aged 30-40 years in good health and CMV-seropositive.

The rearrangement joins TRBV19 to TRBJ2-7; 14 bases are shared with TRBD2. The germline V gene encodes CDR1 LNHDA and CDR2 SQIVND (reference sequence). The trim removed 5 bases at V and 0 bases at J, leaving 6 bases unmatched. There are 17 residues in the CDR3. CDR3 residues: CASSSGTSGRSSYEQYF. CDR3 in DNA: TGTGCCAGTAGTTCCGGGACTAGCGGGAGAAGCTCCTACGAGCAGTACTTC.

The sample holds a few counts of this clone. The chain is built from TRBV5-1 and TRBJ2-6; maybe TRBD1 (6 bases). CDR1 SGHRS and CDR2 YFSETQ come from the germline V gene. V dropped 3 bases and J dropped 1 base, with 8 bases sitting between them. The CDR3 is 15 amino acids. Written as DNA, the CDR3 is TGCGCCAGCAGCTCCACAGGGTCTGGGGCCAACGTCCTGACTTTC. Its protein is CASSSTGSGANVLTF.

J is TRBJ2-5 and V is TRBV30, with TRBD1 matching over 9 bases. Gene TRBJ2-7 matches the end of the DNA better, so the J call may be wrong. CDR3 length equals 13 residues. From germline, CDR1 is GTSNPN and CDR2 SVGIG (reference sequence). Here the CDR3 reads CAWSVQGAAEQYF. The CDR3 nucleotides are TGTGCCTGGAGTGTACAGGGGGCAGCCGAGCAGTACTTC.

This chain joins TRBV9 and TRBJ1-2, with no clear D. Germline CDR1 SGDLS, CDR2 YYNGEE. V was trimmed by 4 bases and J by 5 bases, leaving 12 bases between them. The CDR3 has 13 residues. This chain's CDR3 is CASSPPSGYGYTF. CDR3 sequence (DNA): TGTGCCAGCAGCCCCCCCTCCGGTTATGGCTACACCTTC.

CDR3 amino acids: CASSPSVGTGDGYTF. Here the CDR3 DNA reads TGTGCCAGCTCACCATCCGTTGGGACAGGAGATGGCTACACCTTC. V gene TRBV18 combines with J gene TRBJ1-2; the match to TRBD1 covers 8 bases. Trimming removed 2 bases from V and 6 bases from J; junction bases left unmatched: 8. The CDR3 has 15 residues. CDR1 and CDR2 (germline): KGHSH, LQKENI.

The V and J genes are TRBV5-4 and TRBJ2-3; 12 bases are a match to TRBD2. The CDR3 runs 18 residues. Germline loops: CDR1 SGHNT, CDR2 YYREEE (reference sequence). Trimming removed 3 bases from V and 7 bases from J; junction bases left unmatched: 15. The CDR3 is CASSSRGSSGRAGHTQYF. The CDR3 DNA reads TGTGCCAGCAGCTCCCGGGGTTCTAGCGGGAGGGCCGGTCATACGCAGTATTTT.

J is TRBJ1-3 and V is TRBV7-7; 8 nucleotides match TRBD1. The V segment lost 5 bases and the J segment 0 bases; nucleotides outside the gene matches: 3. CDR1 is SSHAT and CDR2 is FNYEAQ in the germline V gene (reference sequence). The CDR3 length is 15 residues. The CDR3 sequence: CASSPGTGSGNTIYF. CDR3 in DNA: TGTGCCAGCAGCCCCGGGACAGGCTCTGGAAACACCATATATTTT.

This clone occurred once. The chain recombines TRBV28 with TRBJ2-7; D is unclear. Trimming took off 2 bases at V and 0 bases at J, with 5 bases between the two ends. Germline V gene sequence: CDR1 MDHEN, CDR2 SYDVKM. The CDR3 is 13 amino acids. The CDR3 DNA sequence: TGTGCCAGCAGTTTAAAGCCCTCCTACGAGCAGTACTTC. It codes for CASSLKPSYEQYF.

The chain has TRBV5-1 and TRBJ2-5; D might be TRBD2 (5 bases). Trimming removed 3 bases at V and 4 bases at J, with 16 bases between. The CDR3 sequence is 15 residues long. Germline V lookup: CDR1 SGHRS, CDR2 YFSETQ. The CDR3 loop is CASSSGGSGLETQYF. The CDR3, as DNA: TGCGCCAGCAGCTCTGGAGGCAGTGGTTTAGAGACCCAGTACTTC.

The chain has TRBV5-1 and TRBJ2-7; 8 bases are a match to TRBD2. The germline gives CDR1 SGHRS, CDR2 YFSETQ. The CDR3 runs 18 residues. Trimming cost V 3 bases and J 5 bases; bases outside gene matches: 19. The CDR3 reads CASSSPRFPGLEVNEQYF. The CDR3 DNA reads TGCGCCAGCAGCTCCCCCCGGTTCCCGGGACTAGAGGTTAACGAGCAGTACTTC.

The chain couples TRBV6-5 to TRBJ1-2; the match to TRBD1 covers 8 bases. V was clipped by 4 bases and J by 5 bases; unmatched bases: 9. This CDR3 has 15 amino acids. CDR1 is MNHEY, CDR2 SVGAGI, per germline. As DNA, the CDR3 is TGTGCCAGCAGTTCAAGGCCGGACAGGGAGTATGGCTACACCTTC. Its protein product is CASSSRPDREYGYTF.

The rearrangement links TRBV19 to TRBJ1-5, with a tentative D call TRBD1 (6 bases). Looked up from germline, CDR1 is LNHDA and CDR2 is SQIVND (reference sequence). The V end was cut by 1 base, the J end by 3 bases, with 10 bases between. The CDR3 consists of 15 residues. This chain's CDR3 is CASSIVGQLNQPQHF. CDR3 nucleotide sequence: TGTGCCAGTAGTATAGTCGGACAGCTCAATCAGCCCCAGCATTTT.

V and J are TRBV9 and TRBJ2-7, with 9 positions matching TRBD1. Losses at the gene ends were 4 bases for V and 2 bases for J; bases not matched to a gene: 7. Germline CDR1 SGDLS, CDR2 YYNGEE. The CDR3 contains 15 residues. CDR3 residues: CASSTQDRGPYEQYF. The CDR3 nucleotides are TGTGCCAGCAGCACCCAGGACAGGGGTCCCTACGAGCAGTACTTC.

The V gene is TRBV2, the J gene TRBJ2-7, with D tentatively TRBD1 (6 bases). V dropped 7 bases and J dropped 3 bases, with 13 bases sitting between them. The CDR3 sequence is 13 residues long. CDR1 is SNHLY, CDR2 FYNNEI, per germline. CDR3 sequence reads: CASKRSGVYEQYF. The CDR3 DNA is TGTGCCAGCAAACGTTCAGGGGTCTACGAGCAGTACTTC.

The V gene is TRBV5-1, the J gene TRBJ2-3, with a tentative D call TRBD1 (6 bases). Germline lookup yields CDR1 SGHRS and CDR2 YFSETQ. Trimming took 0 bases from V and 3 from J, leaving 14 bases between them. The CDR3 is 16 residues long. The CDR3 DNA reads TGCGCCAGCAGCTTGGGGCTCCAACAGGGTACAGATACGCAGTATTTT. It translates to CASSLGLQQGTDTQYF. Supplemented by reference TRBV5-1 and TRBJ2-3, the full variable domain reads KAGVTQTPRYLIKTRGQQVTLSCSPISGHRSVSWYQQTPGQGLQFLFEYFSETQRNKGNFPGRFSGRQFSNSRSEMNVSTLELGDSALYLCASSLGLQQGTDTQYFGPGTRLTVL.

J is TRBJ2-7 and V is TRBV7-9; maybe TRBD2 (5 bases). CDR1 and CDR2 (germline): SEHNR, FQNEAQ (reference sequence). The V and J ends lost 5 bases and 2 bases respectively, with 7 bases between them. The CDR3 totals 12 residues. The CDR3: CASSRGTYEQYF. DNA of the CDR3: TGTGCCAGCAGCCGGGGAACCTACGAGCAGTACTTC.

V and J are TRBV5-5 and TRBJ2-7; TRBD1 matches at 7 bases. The CDR3 totals 14 residues. The V segment lost 2 bases and the J segment 2 bases; nucleotides outside the gene matches: 4. Germline CDR1 reads SGHKS; CDR2 reads YYEKEE (reference sequence). The CDR3 sequence is CASSLGTAAYEQYF. For the CDR3, the DNA is TGTGCCAGCAGCTTAGGGACAGCAGCCTACGAGCAGTACTTC.

V usage is TRBV19 and J usage is TRBJ2-4; TRBD2 might be the D (6 bases). Germline-derived CDR1 and CDR2 are LNHDA and SQIVND (reference sequence). Trimming cost V 1 base and J 0 bases, with 16 bases left between them. This CDR3 spans 18 amino acids. The CDR3 spells CASSIGWIAALAKNIQYF. The CDR3, as DNA: TGTGCCAGTAGTATAGGGTGGATAGCGGCCCTAGCCAAAAACATTCAGTACTTC.

In the case of this clone: The junction does not match germline at one end; this may be a read error. This rearrangement joins TRBV23-1 to TRBJ1-5; D may be TRBD1 (6 bases). TRBV23-1 has ORF status, its function being uncertain. The CDR3 runs 13 residues. CDR3 protein: CASSQLFQGIKRF. As DNA, the CDR3 is TGCGCCAGCAGTCAGCTATTCCAGGGGATTAAGCGCTTT.

The rearrangement uses TRBV7-7 and TRBJ2-5; a weak D match, TRBD2 (6 bases). This CDR3 region has 14 residues. CDR1 and CDR2 from the germline V gene are SSHAT and FNYEAQ (reference sequence). The germline V and J ends were trimmed by 1 base and 1 base, with 7 bases remaining between them. CDR3 protein: CASSLGGLQETQYF. CDR3 DNA sequence: TGTGCCAGCAGCTTAGGGGGACTCCAAGAGACCCAGTACTTC.

The sample holds one count of this clone. The V gene is TRBV2, the J gene TRBJ2-1; 10 bases line up with TRBD2. This CDR3 has 15 residues. J gave up 7 bases and V 4 bases, and 7 bases lay outside the gene matches. CDR1 is SNHLY and CDR2 is FYNNEI in the germline V gene. The CDR3: CASSVAAGGRNEQFF. CDR3 sequence (DNA): TGTGCCAGCAGTGTTGCAGCGGGAGGGAGGAATGAGCAGTTCTTC.

V and J are TRBV10-3 and TRBJ1-1; a weak D match, TRBD1 (6 bases). This CDR3 is 16 amino acids long. CDR1 is ENHRY and CDR2 is SYGVKD in the germline V gene. Trimming pared 7 bases from V and 2 bases from J, leaving 20 bases between. CDR3: CAIMGGGVRSNTEAFF. CDR3 coding DNA: TGTGCCATCATGGGCGGGGGCGTACGGTCAAACACTGAAGCTTTCTTT.

J is TRBJ2-1 and V is TRBV9; the match to TRBD2 covers 12 bases. The CDR3 runs to 17 residues. CDR1 is SGDLS and CDR2 is YYNGEE in the germline V gene. J was trimmed by 2 bases and V by 3 bases; bases with no gene match: 6. The CDR3 coding sequence is TGTGCCAGCAGCGCGCTACTAGCGGGAGGCACCTACAATGAGCAGTTCTTC. Translated, it gives CASSALLAGGTYNEQFF.

This rearrangement joins TRBV28 to TRBJ2-1, with TRBD2 matching over 11 bases. This CDR3 is built from 17 residues. J was trimmed by 11 bases and V by 5 bases; bases with no gene match: 17. The V gene's germline CDR1 is MDHEN and CDR2 SYDVKM. The CDR3 nucleotides are TGTGCCAGCAGTGAGGTCGGGACTAGCGGAGAAAAACGTAAGCAGTTCTTC. Translating it yields CASSEVGTSGEKRKQFF.

The chain joins TRBV5-4 to TRBJ1-3; D is ambiguous. The ends were cut back, 1 base at V and 0 bases at J, with 8 bases in the middle. The CDR3 length is 15 residues. Germline V gene lookup returns CDR1 SGHNT and CDR2 YYREEE (reference sequence). The CDR3 loop is CASSLRSGSGNTIYF. The DNA for the CDR3 is TGTGCCAGCAGCTTGAGGTCAGGCTCTGGAAACACCATATATTTT.